This note documents a single TCR beta chain sequence. Generated by immunoSEQ multiplex PCR, the TCRdb table keeps only in-frame clones and is missing some. This table has 55,000 to 75,000 clones, approximately 94% appearing once. This record belongs to a study of technical replicates of blood from a few donors. This CDR3 has 14 residues. CDR1 is SGHRS, CDR2 YFSETQ, per germline. The ends lost 3 bases at V and 2 bases at J; junction bases unmatched: 4. The receptor's source is a human donor in good health. Some clones in this sample may be carry-over from other donors' samples. Sequencing was performed on PBMCs. The J gene is TRBJ2-7, the V gene TRBV5-1, with TRBD1 identical over 8 bases. CDR3 in amino acids: CASSSGQGTYEQYF. Written as DNA, the CDR3 is TGCGCCAGCAGCTCAGGACAGGGAACCTACGAGCAGTACTTC.